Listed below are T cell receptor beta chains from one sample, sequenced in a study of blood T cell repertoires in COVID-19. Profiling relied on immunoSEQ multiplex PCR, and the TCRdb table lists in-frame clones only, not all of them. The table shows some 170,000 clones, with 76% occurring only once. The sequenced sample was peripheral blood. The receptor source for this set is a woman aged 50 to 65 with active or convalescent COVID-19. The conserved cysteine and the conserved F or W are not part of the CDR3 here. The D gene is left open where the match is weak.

CDR3: ASSSRTGEYEQY
D: TRBD1
V: TRBV19

CDR3: ASSLFNLAGQKGEQF
D: TRBD2
V: TRBV7-9

CDR3: ASSANSQASKETQY
D: NA
V: TRBV4-3

CDR3: AWSQGQGQPQH
D: TRBD1
V: TRBV30

CDR3: ASSIGRSQPQH
D: NA
V: TRBV19

CDR3: ASSQGYRLTEAF
D: NA
V: TRBV3-1/TRBV3-2

CDR3: ASSDRAENTIY
D: NA
V: TRBV10-2

CDR3: SASAGLAGGSGANVLT
D: TRBD2
V: TRBV20-1

CDR3: ASSSDRGNSPLH
D: TRBD1
V: TRBV6-5

CDR3: ASSFRRGPGSYNEQF
D: TRBD1
V: TRBV5-6

CDR3: ASIQGRQGHEQY
D: TRBD1
V: TRBV6-5

CDR3: ASSLTASTYNEQF
D: NA
V: TRBV7-3

CDR3: ASSPQSEVNTEAF
D: NA
V: TRBV7-2

CDR3: ASRDRQQAYEQY
D: NA
V: TRBV21-1

CDR3: ASSLPGTGGEQY
D: TRBD1
V: TRBV5-5

CDR3: ATGHQGPTQY
D: NA
V: TRBV24-1

CDR3: ASSLQGGYGYT
D: TRBD1
V: TRBV13

CDR3: ASSKPLTGKNSNQPQH
D: NA
V: TRBV21-1

CDR3: AISEGGLREQY
D: NA
V: TRBV10-3

CDR3: ASSQGDRVGYGYT
D: TRBD1
V: TRBV14

CDR3: ASSGTTSGRASRLWEQY
D: TRBD2
V: TRBV5-5

CDR3: ASSEGLAANGGNTIY
D: NA
V: TRBV18

CDR3: ASSLEGKQPQH
D: NA
V: TRBV12-3/TRBV12-4

CDR3: ASSLIAGVAEQF
D: TRBD2
V: TRBV7-3

CDR3: SASQGGLDYGYT
D: NA
V: TRBV20-1

CDR3: ASSAPAGGFTDTQY
D: TRBD2
V: TRBV6-1

CDR3: ASSRAGENEKLF
D: NA
V: TRBV9

CDR3: ASSHTTGSFNQPQH
D: TRBD1
V: TRBV28

CDR3: ASGDRGYQPQH
D: TRBD1
V: TRBV19

CDR3: ASSLRSGMNTGELF
D: NA
V: TRBV5-1

CDR3: ATSRVRWGDSPLH
D: NA
V: TRBV15

CDR3: ASREGQYTEAF
D: NA
V: TRBV2

CDR3: ASSIGGGAQFNEQF
D: NA
V: TRBV7-2